Presented here are 5 T cell receptor beta chains from one specimen sequenced in a study of T cells in localized non-small cell lung cancer. Data came from immunoSEQ multiplex PCR; TCRdb stores just in-frame clones and leaves some out. The sample has about 56,000 clones; 75% to 90% are singletons. Sequenced material: peripheral blood, taken before any cancer treatment. The receptors stem from a woman aged 35-75 years with stage I lung adenocarcinoma.

This clone occurred a few times. V usage is TRBV6-1 and J usage is TRBJ2-5; the match to TRBD2 covers 8 bases. The CDR3 spans 14 residues. In germline, CDR1 is MNHNS, CDR2 SASEGT. J lost 2 bases, V lost 4 bases, and 3 bases had no gene match. CDR3 nucleotide sequence: TGTGCCAGCAGTGGGGGACTAGTTCAAGAGACCCAGTACTTC. This gives the protein CASSGGLVQETQYF.

A single count supports this clone. The rearrangement uses TRBV14 and TRBJ2-3, with D perhaps being TRBD1 or TRBD2 (6 bases each). The V end was cut by 1 base, the J end by 4 bases, with 24 bases between. CDR3 length equals 19 residues. CDR1 and CDR2 from the germline V gene are SGHDN and FVKESK. The CDR3 region has the DNA TGTGCCAGCAGCCAAGGTGGGTTAAGCCAAGGGGGGTACGCAGATACGCAGTATTTT. This codes for CASSQGGLSQGGYADTQYF.

The chain combines TRBV6-5 with TRBJ1-4; TRBD1 is a possible D gene (5 bases). Germline V gene data show CDR1 as MNHEY and CDR2 as SVGAGI. The CDR3 runs to 15 residues. The V gene lost 2 bases and the J gene lost 3 bases, with 10 bases spanning the gap. The CDR3 here is CASSYLGGANEKLFF. DNA for the CDR3: TGTGCCAGCAGTTACCTCGGGGGAGCTAATGAAAAACTGTTTTTT.

The V gene is TRBV4-2, the J gene TRBJ1-2; the D is unclear. V was clipped by 3 bases and J by 4 bases, with 15 bases between them. Germline V lookup: CDR1 LGHNA, CDR2 YNFKEQ. The length of the CDR3 is 15 residues. This CDR3 reads CASSQEQRDFYGYTF. CDR3 in DNA: TGTGCCAGCAGCCAGGAGCAAAGGGATTTCTATGGCTACACCTTC.

The rearrangement uses TRBV19 and TRBJ2-1; D not resolved. Between the trimmed V and J ends, which lost 3 bases and 5 bases, there was a span of 8 bases. The CDR3 sequence is 13 residues long. Germline V gene lookup returns CDR1 LNHDA and CDR2 SQIVND (reference sequence). Written as DNA, the CDR3 is TGTGCCAGTAGTATCGGCAACAACAATGAGCAGTTCTTC. Protein: CASSIGNNNEQFF.